One and the same sample provided the 28 T cell receptor beta chains below, sequenced in a study of a mutant IDH1 vaccine in newly diagnosed glioma. These receptors' targets are unknown. The time point is: week 5, during vaccination. In every dose of vaccine, 300 ug of mutant IDH1 20-mer peptide was given alongside topical imiquimod. Clones were sequenced by immunoSEQ multiplex PCR, and TCRdb holds only the in-frame ones, with some missing. This table has 75,000 to 85,000 clones, roughly nine tenths appearing once. The starting material was PBMCs, obtained from a glioma patient whose treatment included an IDH1 peptide vaccine. Receptor source: a woman aged 45-60 years with glioma.

The chain links TRBV28 to TRBJ2-5, with D perhaps TRBD2 (5 bases). Germline V gives CDR1 MDHEN, CDR2 SYDVKM. The CDR3 runs to 16 residues. V was trimmed by 7 bases and J by 1 base, leaving 19 bases between them. CDR3 amino acids: CASTMAAAGSQETQYF. The CDR3 DNA reads as TGTGCCAGCACAATGGCCGCGGCTGGGAGCCAAGAGACCCAGTACTTC.

This clone occurred once. The chain employs TRBV2 and TRBJ2-7; no reliable D call. Trimming left V 10 bases short and J 0 bases short, with 10 bases between. There are 12 residues in the CDR3. From germline, CDR1 is SNHLY and CDR2 FYNNEI. The CDR3 DNA is TGTGCCACCCGGCCCAGCTCCTACGAGCAGTACTTC. Encoded protein: CATRPSSYEQYF. The complete variable domain, with remaining parts taken from reference TRBV2 and TRBJ2-7, reads EPEVTQTPSHQVTQMGQEVILRCVPISNHLYFYWYRQILGQKVEFLVSFYNNEISEKSEIFDDQFSVERPDGSNFTLKIRSTKLEDSAMYFCATRPSSYEQYFGPGTRLTVT.

The chain uses TRBV2 and TRBJ2-5, with D possibly matching TRBD1 (6 bases). The germline V gene encodes CDR1 SNHLY and CDR2 FYNNEI. Trimming cost V 5 bases and J 0 bases, with 16 bases left between them. The CDR3 loop spans 16 amino acids. CDR3: CASSLQGRGYQETQYF. CDR3 nucleotide sequence: TGTGCCAGCAGTCTACAGGGAAGGGGGTACCAAGAGACCCAGTACTTC.

The chain uses TRBV10-3 and TRBJ2-7; D gene unclear. The length of the CDR3 is 14 residues. V was clipped by 0 bases and J by 6 bases, with 12 bases between them. The germline CDR1 and CDR2 sequences are ENHRY and SYGVKD. CDR3 in amino acids: CAISESRLPLEQYF. In DNA form, the CDR3 reads TGTGCCATCAGTGAGTCGCGGCTGCCCCTCGAGCAGTACTTC.

This chain connects TRBV28 to TRBJ1-2; D not resolved. CDR3 length: 16 residues. V was shortened by 3 bases and J by 5 bases, with 19 bases between the two germline ends. The germline gives CDR1 MDHEN, CDR2 SYDVKM. The CDR3 is CASSFIGDSHPYGYTF. The DNA for the CDR3 is TGTGCCAGCAGTTTTATCGGGGATTCCCATCCTTATGGCTACACCTTC.

The chain couples TRBV10-3 to TRBJ1-2; a weak D match, TRBD1 (5 bases). The germline V and J ends were trimmed by 4 bases and 8 bases, with 23 bases remaining between them. This CDR3 contains 16 residues. Germline V gives CDR1 ENHRY, CDR2 SYGVKD. The chain's CDR3 is CAISGRDVVTGRGYTF. CDR3 bases: TGTGCCATCAGTGGGAGGGACGTCGTGACCGGTCGGGGCTACACCTTC.

This chain connects TRBV19 to TRBJ2-2; 9 nucleotides match TRBD2. Germline lookup yields CDR1 LNHDA and CDR2 SQIVND (reference sequence). V trimming: 1 base; J trimming: 7 bases; junction bases outside the gene matches: 7. This CDR3 is built from 16 residues. CDR3 sequence reads: CASSIGAGGPHGELFF. CDR3 nucleotides: TGTGCCAGTAGTATAGGAGCGGGAGGCCCACACGGGGAGCTGTTTTTT.

The genes are TRBV19 and TRBJ1-4, with TRBD1 matching over 8 bases. The V and J ends lost 3 bases and 4 bases, in that order; junction bases with no gene match: 1. This CDR3 is 14 amino acids long. CDR1 and CDR2 from the germline V gene are LNHDA and SQIVND (reference sequence). The CDR3 is CASSMGQVNEKLFF. CDR3 in DNA: TGTGCCAGTAGTATGGGACAGGTTAATGAAAAACTGTTTTTT.

The rearrangement links TRBV30 to TRBJ1-3; D might be TRBD1 (5 bases). This CDR3 spans 13 amino acids. In germline, CDR1 is GTSNPN, CDR2 SVGIG (reference sequence). Trimming removed 3 bases from V and 4 bases from J, with 10 bases in between. The CDR3 spells CAWRGTAGNTIYF. CDR3 DNA: TGTGCCTGGAGAGGGACGGCCGGAAACACCATATATTTT.

This sequence joins TRBV9 and TRBJ2-2, with 8 bases fitting TRBD1. Germline V gives CDR1 SGDLS, CDR2 YYNGEE. CDR3 length: 16 residues. V gave up 4 bases and J gave up 4 bases; unmatched junction bases: 9. The CDR3 here is CASSPRQGLVTGELFF. The CDR3 DNA reads as TGTGCCAGCAGCCCGAGACAGGGGCTCGTCACCGGGGAGCTGTTTTTT.

CDR3 sequence: CASREGPSNEKLFF. The CDR3 DNA sequence: TGTGCCAGCAGGGAGGGACCCTCTAATGAAAAACTGTTTTTT. V usage is TRBV28 and J usage is TRBJ1-4; D possibly corresponds to TRBD1 (5 bases). This CDR3 has 14 residues. V gave up 6 bases and J gave up 3 bases, with 11 bases separating them. The germline CDR1 and CDR2 sequences are MDHEN and SYDVKM.

The chain employs TRBV11-2 and TRBJ2-7, with 8 bases lining up with TRBD1. Per germline, CDR1 SGHAT and CDR2 FQNNGV. Trimming at V came to 4 bases and at J to 5 bases, leaving 7 bases not matched to a gene. The CDR3 sequence is 14 residues long. The CDR3 DNA reads TGTGCCAGCAGCTCGGACAGGGTTTACCACGAGCAGTACTTC. This gives the protein CASSSDRVYHEQYF.

This chain links TRBV7-9 with TRBJ1-4; D not certain. CDR1 is SEHNR and CDR2 is FQNEAQ in the germline V gene (reference sequence). V was clipped by 1 base and J by 6 bases, with 9 bases between them. This CDR3 spans 14 amino acids. The CDR3 DNA reads TGTGCCAGCAGCTTAGGCGGAGGTGATGAAAAACTGTTTTTT. This sequence encodes CASSLGGGDEKLFF.

V gene TRBV29-1 combines with J gene TRBJ2-7, with 9 bases matching TRBD1. CDR1 is SQVTM and CDR2 is ANQGSEA in the germline V gene. The CDR3 covers 14 residues. Germline trimming cut 6 bases from V and 2 bases from J; bases unmatched to any gene: 8. CDR3 coding DNA: TGCAGCGTGGAGACCGGGACAGGGACCTACGAGCAGTACTTC. Amino acid sequence: CSVETGTGTYEQYF.

The chain has TRBV15 and TRBJ2-5; 7 bases align to TRBD2. Per the germline V gene, CDR1 is LNHNV and CDR2 is YYDKDF (reference sequence). The V and J ends lost 3 bases and 3 bases, in that order; junction bases with no gene match: 10. CDR3 length equals 16 residues. The CDR3 DNA reads as TGTGCCACCAGCAGGGGGTTAAGCGGGATAGAAGAGACCCAGTACTTC. Its protein is CATSRGLSGIEETQYF.

The chain carries TRBV10-1 and TRBJ2-5; tentative D call: TRBD1 (6 bases). Deletions cut 5 bases from V and 1 base from J, with 8 bases between. The germline V gene encodes CDR1 WNHNN and CDR2 SYGVQD (reference sequence). This CDR3 is built from 13 residues. The CDR3 spells CASSRQVQETQYF. CDR3 DNA sequence: TGCGCCAGCAGTCGACAGGTCCAAGAGACCCAGTACTTC.

The chain uses TRBV30 and TRBJ2-3, with D possibly matching TRBD1 (6 bases). V lost 4 bases and J lost 6, with 17 bases in between. Germline loops: CDR1 GTSNPN, CDR2 SVGIG (reference sequence). CDR3 size: 14 residues. The CDR3 loop is CAWISGQGMDTQYF. The CDR3 coding sequence is TGTGCCTGGATCTCTGGTCAGGGGATGGATACGCAGTATTTT.

With respect to this clone: The junction departs from germline at one end; a sequencing error may be responsible. The rearrangement joins TRBV10-3 to TRBJ1-5, with unresolved D. CDR1 ENHRY and CDR2 SYGVKD come from the germline V gene. The CDR3 runs 13 residues. The CDR3 region is CVISGRKDQPQHF. The CDR3 DNA reads TGTGTCATCAGTGGGAGAAAAGATCAGCCCCAGCATTTT.

The chain couples TRBV27 to TRBJ1-2; no clear D gene. CDR1 MNHEY and CDR2 SMNVEV come from the germline V gene (reference sequence). The CDR3 consists of 13 residues. Trimming removed 3 bases from V and 1 base from J, with 6 bases in between. Here the CDR3 reads CASSFGSNYGYTF. In nucleotides, the CDR3 is TGTGCCAGCAGTTTCGGCAGTAACTATGGCTACACCTTC.

The rearrangement links TRBV14 to TRBJ2-7; TRBD1 might be the D (6 bases). Germline V gene lookup returns CDR1 SGHDN and CDR2 FVKESK. The CDR3 has 14 amino acids. V lost 4 bases, J lost 2 bases, and 12 bases lay in between. The CDR3 protein is CASSPPGQTYEQYF. The CDR3, as DNA: TGTGCCAGCAGCCCACCGGGACAAACCTACGAGCAGTACTTC.

On this clone: A junction boundary mismatches the germline segment, possibly from a read error. V gene TRBV10-3 combines with J gene TRBJ1-2; D is undetermined. Germline V lookup: CDR1 ENHRY, CDR2 SYGVKD. This CDR3 has 13 residues. The CDR3 region is CAISESSWGGTVF. CDR3 sequence (DNA): TGTGCCATCAGTGAGTCTAGTTGGGGAGGAACGGTCTTC.

The V call is TRBV29-1, the J call TRBJ2-3; 7 bases align to TRBD1. The germline V gene encodes CDR1 SQVTM and CDR2 ANQGSEA. V was pared by 3 bases and J by 1 base, with 4 bases of the junction left unmatched. This CDR3 contains 14 residues. The CDR3 region has the DNA TGCAGCGTTGATCTTGACAGGGGCACAGATACGCAGTATTTT. Translation gives CSVDLDRGTDTQYF.

The chain carries TRBV2 and TRBJ2-3, with no clear D. Trimming cost V 7 bases and J 0 bases, with 11 bases left between them. CDR3 length: 14 amino acids. CDR1 and CDR2 from the germline V gene are SNHLY and FYNNEI. This CDR3 reads CASKSDSSTDTQYF. CDR3 coding DNA: TGTGCCAGCAAGTCGGATTCTAGCACAGATACGCAGTATTTT.

The rearrangement links TRBV30 to TRBJ1-4; no reliable D call. The germline V gene has CDR1 GTSNPN and CDR2 SVGIG (reference sequence). Trimming removed 0 bases from V and 8 bases from J, with 13 bases in between. There are 14 residues in the CDR3. The CDR3 DNA reads as TGTGCCTGGAGTGTACTAGGGCGCCGGGAAAAACTGTTTTTT. This encodes CAWSVLGRREKLFF.

The chain links TRBV6-5 to TRBJ2-7; D tentatively reads TRBD1 or TRBD2 (5 bases each). Germline V gene lookup returns CDR1 MNHEY and CDR2 SVGAGI. The V end was cut by 5 bases, the J end by 3 bases, with 17 bases between. CDR3 size: 15 residues. The CDR3 sequence: CASSPGTRAVYEQYF. CDR3 coding DNA: TGTGCCAGCAGTCCCGGGACCAGGGCCGTCTACGAGCAGTACTTC.

The chain combines TRBV5-8 with TRBJ2-3; the D is unclear. The CDR3 runs to 15 residues. V gave up 7 bases and J gave up 5 bases, with 20 bases separating them. CDR1 and CDR2 from the germline V gene are SGHTS and YDEGEE. CDR3 region: CASPPTAIQRDTQYF. The CDR3 nucleotides are TGTGCCAGCCCCCCTACGGCTATTCAGAGAGATACGCAGTATTTT.

This clone was counted once. V usage is TRBV5-6 and J usage is TRBJ1-4; 9 positions agree with TRBD1. The CDR3 extends over 14 amino acids. The germline CDR1 and CDR2 sequences are SGHDT and YYEEEE. V lost 4 bases, J lost 4 bases, and 2 bases stayed unmatched. CDR3 in DNA: TGTGCCAGCAGCCCGGGACAGGGTAATGAAAAACTGTTTTTT. It translates to CASSPGQGNEKLFF.

This rearrangement joins TRBV18 to TRBJ1-6; TRBD1 aligns across 8 bases. CDR1 and CDR2 from the germline V gene are KGHSH and LQKENI. The CDR3 extends over 14 amino acids. Trimming removed 5 bases from V and 8 bases from J; junction bases left unmatched: 5. The CDR3 DNA is TGTGCCAGCTCAGCGACAGGGGAAGATTCACCCCTCCACTTT. Translation gives CASSATGEDSPLHF.